This TCR beta chain was identified in a study of CD8+ T cells in alopecia areata. Sequencing used cDNA as its template, made by extracting RNA and reverse transcribing it. The repertoire was sequenced with immunoSEQ multiplex PCR; TCRdb's copy has only in-frame clones and lacks some. The sample contains roughly 150,000 clones, about three fifths of which appear only once. The authors sorted CD4+ and CD8+ T cells from PBMCs. Specimen: CD8+ T cells sorted from blood. This TCR was recovered from a human donor in good health.

CDR3 in DNA: TGTGCCAGCAGTCTCCGGACTAGCGGAGACAATGAGCAGTTCTTC. Its protein product is CASSLRTSGDNEQFF. The chain joins TRBV6-5 to TRBJ2-1; 10 bases fit TRBD2. The V segment lost 5 bases and the J segment 5 bases; nucleotides outside the gene matches: 6. Germline V gene lookup returns CDR1 MNHEY and CDR2 SVGAGI. This CDR3 region has 15 residues.